This T cell receptor beta chain was observed in a study of control samples from healthy donors and cancer patients. This CDR3 has 15 amino acids. Germline assignment: CDR1 SNHLY and CDR2 FYNNEI. V was pared by 4 bases and J by 7 bases, with 11 bases of the junction left unmatched. Generated by immunoSEQ multiplex PCR, the TCRdb table keeps only in-frame clones and is missing some. Counted here are roughly 92,000 clones, around 87% occurring once; the ten biggest clones make up roughly 1.2%. The receptor was derived from a woman aged 50 to 65 in good health. The chain recombines TRBV2 with TRBJ2-5; 8 bases fit TRBD2. The specimen was blood. The CDR3 is CASSVRTSGHMTQYF. DNA for the CDR3: TGTGCCAGCAGTGTCCGTACTAGCGGACACATGACCCAGTACTTC.